The source of this TCR beta chain is a study of blood T cell repertoires in COVID-19. The CDR3 contains 14 residues. V dropped 4 bases and J dropped 9; count of bases not matched to a gene: 3. The germline V gene has CDR1 SGHTA and CDR2 FQGNSA. Using immunoSEQ multiplex PCR, the repertoire was profiled, and TCRdb retains in-frame clones only, with some absent. Of some 150,000 clones detected, roughly 90% appear once; the ten largest clones hold about 4%. V usage is TRBV7-2 and J usage is TRBJ1-6; 10 bases align to TRBD1. Material for sequencing was peripheral blood. The sequence derives from an older woman with active or convalescent COVID-19. CDR3 nucleotides: TGTGCCAGCAGCTCGAGGACAGGGGGTTCACCCCTCCACTTT. It yields the protein CASSSRTGGSPLHF.